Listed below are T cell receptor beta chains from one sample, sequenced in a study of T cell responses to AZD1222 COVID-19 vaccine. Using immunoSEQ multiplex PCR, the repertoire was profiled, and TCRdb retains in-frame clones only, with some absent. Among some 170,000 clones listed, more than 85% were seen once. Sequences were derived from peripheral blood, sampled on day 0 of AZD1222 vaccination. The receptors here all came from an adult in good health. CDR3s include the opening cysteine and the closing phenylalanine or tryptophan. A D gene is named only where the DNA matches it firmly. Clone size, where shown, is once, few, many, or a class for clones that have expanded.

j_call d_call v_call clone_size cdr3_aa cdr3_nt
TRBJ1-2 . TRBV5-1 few CASSEEANYGYTF TGCGCCAGCAGCGAGGAGGCGAACTATGGCTACACCTTC
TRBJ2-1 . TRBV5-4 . CASSVGHEQFF TGTGCCAGCAGCGTAGGGCATGAGCAGTTCTTC
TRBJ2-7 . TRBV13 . CASSLSGSSNHEQYF TGTGCCAGCAGCTTAAGCGGCTCCTCTAACCACGAGCAGTACTTC
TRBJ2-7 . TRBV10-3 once CAIRQTYEQYF TGTGCCATCAGACAGACCTACGAGCAGTACTTC
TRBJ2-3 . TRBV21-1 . CASSFVDSSSSTDTQYF TGTGCCAGCAGCTTCGTAGACTCAAGTTCTAGCACAGATACGCAGTATTTT
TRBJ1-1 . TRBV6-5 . CAGRKDSPEAFF TGTGCCGGCCGGAAGGATAGTCCCGAAGCTTTCTTT
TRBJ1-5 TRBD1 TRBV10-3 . CAIRDSGQGVQPQHF TGTGCCATCAGGGATTCGGGACAGGGGGTTCAGCCCCAGCATTTT
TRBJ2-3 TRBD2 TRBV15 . CATSLGRSGGPGTDTQYF TGTGCCACTTCCCTCGGCCGTAGCGGGGGACCGGGGACAGATACGCAGTATTTT
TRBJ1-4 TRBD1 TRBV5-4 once CASSLMGTALGKLFF TGTGCCAGCAGCTTGATGGGGACAGCCCTTGGAAAACTGTTTTTT
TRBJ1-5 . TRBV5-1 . CASSLVPGHQPQHF TGCGCCAGCAGCTTGGTGCCGGGGCACCAGCCCCAGCATTTT
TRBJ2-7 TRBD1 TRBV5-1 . CASSPGTGVWDEQYF TGCGCCAGCAGCCCCGGGACAGGGGTTTGGGACGAGCAGTACTTC
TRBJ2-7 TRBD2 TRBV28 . CASSLTGAGRDYEQYF TGTGCCAGCAGTTTAACGGGAGCGGGGAGGGACTACGAGCAGTACTTC
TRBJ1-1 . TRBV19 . CASSPHHGVGTEAFF TGTGCCAGTAGCCCCCATCATGGGGTTGGCACTGAAGCTTTCTTT
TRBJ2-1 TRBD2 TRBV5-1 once CASSLGDSGGGQFF TGCGCCAGCAGCCTAGGGGATAGCGGGGGCGGACAGTTCTTC
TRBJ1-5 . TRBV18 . CASSTVHLGNQPQHF TGTGCCAGCTCGACCGTACATTTAGGCAATCAGCCCCAGCATTTT
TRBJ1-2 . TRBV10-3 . CAIRDPGTLSGYTF TGTGCCATCAGGGATCCGGGAACCCTTTCCGGCTACACCTTC
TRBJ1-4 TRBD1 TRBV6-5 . CASSRDRVKLFF TGTGCCAGCAGTCGGGACAGGGTAAAACTGTTTTTT
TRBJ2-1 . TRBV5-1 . CASSLSLSSYNEQFF TGCGCCAGCAGCTTGTCGTTAAGCTCCTACAATGAGCAGTTCTTC
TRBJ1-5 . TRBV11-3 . CASSSAGTHVHQPQHF TGTGCCAGCAGCTCAGCCGGGACCCACGTTCATCAGCCCCAGCATTTT
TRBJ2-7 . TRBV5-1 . CASSLADGNYEQYF TGCGCCAGCAGCTTGGCGGATGGTAACTACGAGCAGTACTTC
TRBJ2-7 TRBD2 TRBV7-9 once CASSRVGLAPVEQYF TGTGCCAGCAGCCGGGTAGGACTAGCGCCAGTCGAGCAGTACTTC
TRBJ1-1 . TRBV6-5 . CAGGQTQNTEAFF TGTGCCGGAGGACAGACCCAGAACACTGAAGCTTTCTTT
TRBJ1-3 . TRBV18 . CASSLGAGNTIYF TGTGCCAGCTCACTAGGGGCTGGAAACACCATATATTTT
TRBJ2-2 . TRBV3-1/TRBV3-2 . CASSPGIAVNTGELFF TGTGCCAGCAGCCCCGGTATAGCGGTGAACACCGGGGAGCTGTTTTTT
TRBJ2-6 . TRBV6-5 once CASGDSSGANVLTF TGTGCCAGCGGTGACTCCTCTGGGGCCAACGTCCTGACTTTC
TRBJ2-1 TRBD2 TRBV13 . CASSSPGLAGAGNEQFF TGTGCCAGCAGCTCCCCGGGACTAGCGGGGGCTGGCAATGAGCAGTTCTTC
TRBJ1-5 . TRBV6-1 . CASSENGQGKRPQHF TGTGCCAGCAGTGAAAATGGCCAGGGCAAGAGACCCCAGCATTTT
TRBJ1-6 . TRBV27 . CASSLGYLFSPLHF TGTGCCAGCAGTCTCGGGTACTTATTTTCACCCCTCCACTTT
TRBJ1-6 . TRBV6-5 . CASSYSLTPGSSPLHF TGTGCCAGCAGTTACTCGTTAACCCCGGGGAGCTCACCCCTCCACTTT
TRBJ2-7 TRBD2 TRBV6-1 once CASSAPNSKLAGTYEQYF TGTGCCAGCAGTGCCCCCAACTCGAAACTAGCGGGGACCTACGAGCAGTACTTC
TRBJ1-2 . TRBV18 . CASSPSMVVDYGYTF TGTGCCAGCTCCCCTAGCATGGTGGTGGACTATGGCTACACCTTC
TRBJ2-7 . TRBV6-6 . CASSYSPDEQYF TGTGCCAGCAGTTACTCCCCTGACGAGCAGTACTTC
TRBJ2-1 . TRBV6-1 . CASSEEAWSRGFF TGTGCCAGCAGTGAAGAGGCGTGGAGCAGGGGGTTCTTC
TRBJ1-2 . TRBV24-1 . CATSDNYGYTF TGTGCCACCAGTGACAACTATGGCTACACCTTC
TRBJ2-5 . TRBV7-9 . CASSLRASAETQYF TGTGCCAGCAGCTTACGTGCTAGCGCAGAGACCCAGTACTTC
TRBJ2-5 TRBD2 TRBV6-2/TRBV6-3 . CASSGLAQETQYF TGTGCCAGCAGTGGACTAGCCCAAGAGACCCAGTACTTC
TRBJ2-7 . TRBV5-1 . CASSLLPDRTVYEQYF TGCGCCAGCAGCTTGCTCCCCGACAGAACCGTCTACGAGCAGTACTTC
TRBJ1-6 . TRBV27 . CASSLRGEVYNSPLHF TGTGCCAGCAGTTTACGTGGGGAGGTCTATAATTCACCCCTCCACTTT